Below are 25 T cell receptor beta chains sequenced from a single sample in a study of patients and donors after allogeneic stem cell transplantation. TCRdb re-analysed the RT-PCR reads in MiXCR, keeping a single row per CDR3 protein. The data hold about 150,000 distinct CDR3 sequences, with about a third observed a single time. The specimen sequenced was blood, either unsorted or a sorted T cell fraction (not recorded which). The receptor set was obtained from a human donor who was either an allogeneic HSCT recipient or a stem cell or donor lymphocyte infusion donor (not recorded which). It is not recorded whose cells these are; they may come from a transplant donor.

This rearrangement joins TRBV29-1 to TRBJ1-2; D might be TRBD1 (5 bases). The CDR3 sequence is 12 residues long. V was shortened by 3 bases and J by 4 bases, with 9 bases between the two germline ends. The germline CDR1 and CDR2 sequences are SQVTM and ANQGSEA. CDR3 region: CSVEKGTYGYTF. CDR3 nucleotides: TGCAGCGTTGAGAAGGGGACCTATGGCTACACCTTC.

This clonotype was found many times. The V gene is TRBV7-9, the J gene TRBJ1-6, with D unclear. CDR3 length: 15 amino acids. V was cut by 7 bases and J by 0 bases, with 10 bases left in between. Germline assignment: CDR1 SEHNR and CDR2 FQNEAQ (reference sequence). CDR3 DNA: TGTGCCAGCATGGAGAGCGCCTCCTATAATTCACCCCTCCACTTT. This encodes CASMESASYNSPLHF.

The genes are TRBV5-1 and TRBJ1-1, with 7 bases identical to TRBD1. Trimming took 4 bases from V and 4 from J; bases not matched to a gene: 10. This CDR3 spans 15 amino acids. Germline V lookup: CDR1 SGHRS, CDR2 YFSETQ. The CDR3 bases are TGCGCCAGCAGCCCCCTCCGGACAGGTGGCACTGAAGCTTTCTTT. Translating it yields CASSPLRTGGTEAFF.

The chain couples TRBV4-2 to TRBJ1-6; the match to TRBD1 covers 7 bases. The CDR3 totals 17 residues. After removal of 5 bases from V and 6 bases from J, the junction contained 13 bases not matched to a gene. Germline V gives CDR1 LGHNA, CDR2 YNFKEQ. In DNA, the CDR3 is TGTGCCAGCAGCACGGATTCACGGGACAGTTTTAATTCACCCCTCCACTTT. Translated, it gives CASSTDSRDSFNSPLHF.

This clonotype was counted between two and nine times. This rearrangement joins TRBV5-1 to TRBJ2-1; D might be TRBD1 or TRBD2, each matching 5 bases. Germline CDR1 and CDR2: SGHRS and YFSETQ. Between the trimmed V and J ends, which lost 4 bases and 0 bases, there was a span of 17 bases. The CDR3 has 17 residues. Here the CDR3 DNA reads TGCGCCAGCAGCCAGCGATACTGGGGACGCTCCTACAATGAGCAGTTCTTC. Amino acid sequence: CASSQRYWGRSYNEQFF. Looking up the rest from reference TRBV5-1 and TRBJ2-1 gives the full variable domain: KAGVTQTPRYLIKTRGQQVTLSCSPISGHRSVSWYQQTPGQGLQFLFEYFSETQRNKGNFPGRFSGRQFSNSRSEMNVSTLELGDSALYLCASSQRYWGRSYNEQFFGPGTRLTVL.

The rearrangement uses TRBV10-3 and TRBJ1-3, with 7 bases lining up with TRBD1. The length of the CDR3 is 12 residues. Trimming cost V 11 bases and J 8 bases; bases outside gene matches: 9. Germline CDR1 reads ENHRY; CDR2 reads SYGVKD. CDR3 sequence: CAARNRGDTIYF. CDR3 bases: TGTGCCGCACGAAACAGGGGAGACACCATATATTTT.

This rearrangement joins TRBV20-1 to TRBJ2-7; 9 bases line up with TRBD1. The CDR3 is made up of 15 amino acids. The V gene's germline CDR1 is DFQATT and CDR2 SNEGSKA (reference sequence). V was clipped by 5 bases and J by 6 bases; unmatched bases: 14. CDR3 in DNA: TGCAGTGCTCCACACCTGACAGGGGGGGAAGGCGAGCAGTACTTC. Translation: CSAPHLTGGEGEQYF.

This sequence joins TRBV12-3 or TRBV12-4 and TRBJ1-4; 10 bases are a match to TRBD1. With 6 bases clipped from V and 8 bases from J, the junction kept 6 bases outside the gene matches. CDR3 length: 14 residues. The CDR3 nucleotides read TGTGCCAGCAGCTCGGACAGGGGGGAAGAAAAACTGTTTTTT. It yields the protein CASSSDRGEEKLFF.

V gene TRBV28 combines with J gene TRBJ1-1; 7 positions agree with TRBD1. Germline V CDR1 and CDR2: MDHEN, SYDVKM. The CDR3 loop spans 15 amino acids. Losses at the gene ends were 5 bases for V and 3 bases for J; bases not matched to a gene: 9. CDR3 region: CASSAPTGTDTEAFF. Written as DNA, the CDR3 is TGTGCCAGCAGTGCCCCGACAGGGACGGACACTGAAGCTTTCTTT.

V and J are TRBV29-1 and TRBJ1-1; no clear D gene. CDR1 SQVTM and CDR2 ANQGSEA come from the germline V gene. Trimming stripped 4 bases from V and 1 base from J, with 13 bases between. The CDR3 covers 14 residues. CDR3 in DNA: TGCAGCGTTGGGTTGAGAAGAGCGAACACTGAAGCTTTCTTT. Translating it yields CSVGLRRANTEAFF.

As DNA, the CDR3 is TGTGCCAGCAGCTTGTTCATGAGGAATTCACCCCTCCACTTT. This codes for CASSLFMRNSPLHF. The J gene is TRBJ1-6, the V gene TRBV5-6; D unresolved. Looked up from germline, CDR1 is SGHDT and CDR2 is YYEEEE. The CDR3 has 14 amino acids. Trimming took 1 base from V and 7 from J, leaving 9 bases between them.

This clonotype was seen a few times. V is TRBV5-4 and J is TRBJ2-5; D remains ambiguous. Germline assignment: CDR1 SGHNT and CDR2 YYREEE (reference sequence). V lost 1 base to trimming and J lost 5 bases, with 9 bases between them. This CDR3 spans 13 amino acids. The CDR3 region has the DNA TGTGCCAGCAGCTTGAATGCTATGGAGACCCAGTACTTC. It encodes CASSLNAMETQYF.

The chain carries TRBV12-3 or TRBV12-4 and TRBJ2-3; 7 bases map to TRBD1. After removal of 5 bases from V and 11 bases from J, the junction contained 1 base not matched to a gene. The CDR3 length is 10 residues. CDR3 in amino acids: CASSRDRQYF. In DNA form, the CDR3 reads TGTGCCAGCAGTCGGGACAGGCAGTATTTT.

This clonotype was counted between two and nine times. The chain has TRBV10-2 and TRBJ1-1, with TRBD1 identical over 7 bases. Germline V gives CDR1 WSHSY, CDR2 SAAADI. Trimming cost V 10 bases and J 0 bases; bases outside gene matches: 17. The CDR3 length is 17 residues. The CDR3 bases are TGCGCCACCCTAGGAGGGGGCTTACACCCCATGAACACTGAAGCTTTCTTT. Residues: CATLGGGLHPMNTEAFF.

J is TRBJ2-1 and V is TRBV10-3, with 7 bases fitting TRBD2. V trimming: 9 bases; J trimming: 5 bases; junction bases outside the gene matches: 10. Germline lookup yields CDR1 ENHRY and CDR2 SYGVKD. The CDR3 is 14 residues long. This chain's CDR3 is CAMGPGLPNNEQFF. The CDR3 DNA reads as TGTGCCATGGGCCCGGGACTACCAAACAATGAGCAGTTCTTC.

The CDR3 DNA reads TGTGCCAGCAGCCTGGGACAGCAGAACACTGAAGCTTTCTTT. Its translation: CASSLGQQNTEAFF. The chain employs TRBV4-2 and TRBJ1-1; 7 bases agree with TRBD1. Germline values: CDR1 LGHNA, CDR2 YNFKEQ. This CDR3 comprises 14 residues. The V and J ends lost 4 bases and 1 base, in that order; junction bases with no gene match: 3.

This clonotype occurred a few times. The rearrangement joins TRBV6-6 to TRBJ1-1, with TRBD1 identical over 8 bases. Germline V gives CDR1 MNHNY, CDR2 SVGAGI (reference sequence). Trimming at V came to 5 bases and at J to 5 bases, leaving 16 bases not matched to a gene. The CDR3 length is 17 residues. DNA of the CDR3: TGTGCCAGCAGTCCTTATACCCCCAGGGGGCAGGGGACTGAAGCTTTCTTT. This gives the protein CASSPYTPRGQGTEAFF.

The J gene is TRBJ2-7, the V gene TRBV18; D is possibly TRBD2 (5 bases). V was shortened by 1 base and J by 7 bases, with 11 bases between the two germline ends. This CDR3 has 13 residues. Germline CDR1 is KGHSH and CDR2 is LQKENI. CDR3 DNA sequence: TGTGCCAGCTCACCACAGCGGACGGGAGAGCAGTACGTC. Its translation: CASSPQRTGEQYV.

This clonotype has only a few counts. J is TRBJ1-4 and V is TRBV20-1; D remains ambiguous. The CDR3 loop spans 10 amino acids. Germline V lookup: CDR1 DFQATT, CDR2 SNEGSKA (reference sequence). The ends were cut back, 7 bases at V and 8 bases at J, with 8 bases in the middle. CDR3 DNA sequence: TGCAGTGTGGGTAGGGAAAAACTGTTTTTT. Amino acid sequence: CSVGREKLFF.

This clonotype showed up just a few times. The chain links TRBV4-3 to TRBJ1-1; D is uncertain. This CDR3 spans 13 amino acids. Between the trimmed V and J ends, which lost 0 bases and 0 bases, there was a span of 2 bases. The germline CDR1 and CDR2 sequences are LGHNA and YSLEER. As DNA, the CDR3 is TGCGCCAGCAGCCAAGAGGTGAACACTGAAGCTTTCTTT. It encodes CASSQEVNTEAFF.

This chain links TRBV2 with TRBJ1-6; 8 nucleotides agree with TRBD1. The CDR3 runs to 15 residues. J gave up 3 bases and V 7 bases, and 5 bases lay outside the gene matches. Germline V gene data show CDR1 as SNHLY and CDR2 as FYNNEI. The CDR3 loop reads CASTSTGGYNSPLHF. The CDR3, as DNA: TGTGCCAGCACCTCAACAGGGGGCTATAATTCACCCCTCCACTTT.

The chain links TRBV3-1 to TRBJ2-5; D uncertain. Trimming removed 2 bases at V and 3 bases at J, with 10 bases between. The germline gives CDR1 LGHDT, CDR2 YNNKEL (reference sequence). CDR3 length equals 14 residues. CDR3 protein: CASSQSAGEETQYF. In nucleotides, the CDR3 is TGTGCCAGCAGCCAATCGGCTGGTGAAGAGACCCAGTACTTC.

This clonotype was recorded a few times. The chain is built from TRBV29-1 and TRBJ1-2, with D perhaps TRBD1 (5 bases). This CDR3 spans 11 amino acids. From germline, CDR1 is SQVTM and CDR2 ANQGSEA. Trimming removed 4 bases at V and 6 bases at J, with 9 bases between. The CDR3 protein is CSVGEGNGYTF. CDR3 nucleotide sequence: TGCAGCGTTGGGGAGGGGAATGGCTACACCTTC.

This clonotype occurred once. V is TRBV7-2 and J is TRBJ1-5; no clear D gene. V was trimmed by 2 bases and J by 7 bases, leaving 9 bases between them. There are 13 residues in the CDR3. From germline, CDR1 is SGHTA and CDR2 FQGNSA. The CDR3 region has the DNA TGTGCCAGCAGCTTATGGGGTCGACAGCCCCAGCATTTT. This sequence encodes CASSLWGRQPQHF.

The chain joins TRBV28 to TRBJ1-4; D not certain. Germline CDR1 is MDHEN and CDR2 is SYDVKM. The CDR3 totals 13 residues. The V and J ends lost 3 bases and 15 bases respectively, with 17 bases between them. The CDR3 bases are TGTGCCAGCAGTTTCCCTGGCAACCTTCCTATGTTTTTT. Translating it yields CASSFPGNLPMFF.